This TCR beta chain was identified during a study of control samples from healthy donors and cancer patients (dated by TCRdb to 2020 to 2021). The CDR3 goes from the cysteine to the phenylalanine over 15 residues. Only the CDR3 portion is preserved as DNA: 45 bases, with reading frame beginning at the first base. V is trimmed back by 7 bases and J by 4 bases, and the junction contains 9 bases that no gene match accounts for. CDR1 and CDR2 (GTSNPN, SVGIG) derive from the germline V gene (reference sequence). The library came from the immunoSEQ multiplex PCR assay. Imported from immuneACCESS, the table was reduced by TCRdb to in-frame sequences with V and J called. These copies leave out some clones; in studies compared against another copy, an unresolved V gene accounts for under half, and the cause of the remainder is not known. For this sample the table gives roughly 180,000 clones, of which 85% to 95% were detected only once. Over 4% of the sample is held by the ten biggest clonotypes.

Note on this clone: Its binding antigen is unknown. Base qualities were left out, and no much larger clone turns up one base away.

This clonotype was obtained from a woman aged 60 to 75 in good health. The chain couples TRBV30 to TRBJ2-2; 10 bases in the middle match TRBD1. The sequencing sample was made of blood. The CDR3 protein is CAFRDRGRGTGELFF. The DNA is TGTGCCTTCCGGGACAGGGGCCGCGGCACCGGGGAGCTGTTTTTT.